This TCR beta chain emerged from a study of blood T cell repertoires in COVID-19. Sequenced by immunoSEQ multiplex PCR; TCRdb stores in-frame clones only, minus some. The repertoire includes roughly 100,000 clones, around 74% of them detected once, and 15% to 20% sits in the top ten. Between the trimmed V and J ends, which lost 3 bases and 10 bases, there was a span of 12 bases. The CDR3 is made up of 12 amino acids. Germline V gene sequence: CDR1 MDHEN, CDR2 SYDVKM. The sequence came from an elderly woman with active or convalescent COVID-19. Input material: peripheral blood. This sequence joins TRBV28 and TRBJ1-1; D uncertain. The CDR3 coding sequence is TGTGCCAGCAGTTTTGAGGCGCACGGAGCTTTCTTT. Its translation is CASSFEAHGAFF.